These 26 T cell receptor beta chains were sequenced from one sample in a study of blood T cell repertoires in COVID-19. Clones were read by immunoSEQ multiplex PCR, and TCRdb kept only the in-frame ones, dropping some. The repertoire holds fewer than 200,000 clones, with 84% as singletons. The sequenced material came from peripheral blood. The origin of the receptors is a human donor in a cohort sampled during active COVID-19.

This chain joins TRBV4-2 and TRBJ2-7, with D perhaps matching TRBD2 (6 bases). This CDR3 spans 14 amino acids. Germline V lookup: CDR1 LGHNA, CDR2 YNFKEQ. V shed 4 bases and J shed 3 bases, with 13 bases lying between them. The CDR3 DNA reads as TGTGCCAGCAGCCCGCGGGACGGAGACTACGAGCAGTACTTC. It encodes CASSPRDGDYEQYF.

The chain is built from TRBV6-6 and TRBJ2-7; D might be TRBD2 (6 bases). This CDR3 is 14 amino acids long. V lost 10 bases, J lost 5 bases, and 21 bases lay in between. Germline V CDR1 and CDR2: MNHNY, SVGAGI (reference sequence). This CDR3 reads CATRPPSELDEQYF. CDR3 sequence (DNA): TGTGCCACACGTCCCCCTAGCGAACTCGACGAGCAGTACTTC.

V and J are TRBV7-2 and TRBJ1-3; 7 positions match TRBD1. The CDR3 is 14 residues long. Germline lookup yields CDR1 SGHTA and CDR2 FQGNSA. J was trimmed by 4 bases and V by 5 bases; bases with no gene match: 5. The CDR3 coding sequence is TGTGCCAGCAGCCCAACAGGGGCCGGAAACACCATATATTTT. Residues: CASSPTGAGNTIYF. The full variable domain, its missing parts supplied by reference TRBV7-2 and TRBJ1-3, is GAGVSQSPSNKVTEKGKDVELRCDPISGHTALYWYRQSLGQGLEFLIYFQGNSAPDKSGLPSDRFSAERTGGSVSTLTIQRTQQEDSAVYLCASSPTGAGNTIYFGEGSWLTVV.

The rearrangement joins TRBV19 to TRBJ1-3; D is unresolved. The CDR3 is made up of 14 amino acids. V was cut by 0 bases and J by 0 bases, with 3 bases left in between. Germline V gene data show CDR1 as LNHDA and CDR2 as SQIVND (reference sequence). The CDR3 DNA reads as TGTGCCAGTAGTATAGACAACTCTGGAAACACCATATATTTT. Translating it yields CASSIDNSGNTIYF.

This chain uses TRBV29-1 with TRBJ2-6; 9 bases map to TRBD1. With V trimmed by 7 bases and J by 4 bases, 11 bases remained unmatched. Germline lookup yields CDR1 SQVTM and CDR2 ANQGSEA. The CDR3 totals 16 residues. This chain's CDR3 is CSAGGQGVAGANVLTF. In DNA form, the CDR3 reads TGCAGCGCCGGGGGACAGGGCGTAGCCGGGGCCAACGTCCTGACTTTC.

The chain employs TRBV11-2 and TRBJ2-3, with D hard to call. The V gene's germline CDR1 is SGHAT and CDR2 FQNNGV. The CDR3 consists of 15 residues. V lost 2 bases to trimming and J lost 0 bases, with 9 bases between them. The CDR3 reads CASSLLQASTDTQYF. The DNA of the CDR3 is TGTGCCAGCAGCTTACTCCAGGCTAGCACAGATACGCAGTATTTT.

This clone appeared once. Different DNA sequences within this sample yield the same CDR3. This chain connects TRBV5-1 to TRBJ2-6; 11 bases fit TRBD1. The CDR3 contains 17 residues. The V gene's germline CDR1 is SGHRS and CDR2 YFSETQ. Trimming removed 3 bases from V and 1 base from J; junction bases left unmatched: 3. The CDR3 is CASSSGTGGSGANVLTF. CDR3 in DNA: TGCGCCAGCAGCTCGGGGACAGGGGGGTCTGGGGCCAACGTCCTGACTTTC. Full variable domain (rest looked up from reference TRBV5-1 and TRBJ2-6): KAGVTQTPRYLIKTRGQQVTLSCSPISGHRSVSWYQQTPGQGLQFLFEYFSETQRNKGNFPGRFSGRQFSNSRSEMNVSTLELGDSALYLCASSSGTGGSGANVLTFGAGSRLTVL.

This clone was seen a single time. This chain connects TRBV5-1 to TRBJ2-7, with 8 positions matching TRBD2. The CDR3 loop spans 15 amino acids. J gave up 5 bases and V 0 bases, and 7 bases lay outside the gene matches. The germline gives CDR1 SGHRS, CDR2 YFSETQ. The CDR3 here is CASSLVSGREHEQYF. CDR3 bases: TGCGCCAGCAGCTTGGTTTCCGGGAGGGAACACGAGCAGTACTTC.

This chain connects TRBV3-1 (or the pseudogene TRBV3-2) to TRBJ1-4; D is perhaps TRBD1 (6 bases). The V and J ends lost 6 bases and 4 bases respectively, with 15 bases between them. This CDR3 region has 15 residues. Germline assignment: CDR1 LGHDT and CDR2 YNNKEL (reference sequence). The CDR3 is CASRRAQGLNEKLFF. In nucleotides, the CDR3 is TGTGCCAGCAGGAGAGCACAGGGTCTTAATGAAAAACTGTTTTTT.

This sequence joins TRBV10-3 and TRBJ1-2; weak D call: TRBD1 (6 bases). Germline lookup yields CDR1 ENHRY and CDR2 SYGVKD. Trimming took off 4 bases at V and 2 bases at J, with 11 bases between the two ends. There are 14 residues in the CDR3. CDR3 residues: CAISGGQLNYGYTF. The CDR3 DNA reads TGTGCCATCAGTGGCGGACAGTTGAACTATGGCTACACCTTC.

With respect to this clone: At the DNA level, this CDR3 is encoded by other sequences in the same sample as well. The rearrangement links TRBV5-6 to TRBJ2-7, with 7 bases lining up with TRBD1. The CDR3 sequence is 14 residues long. Trimming at V came to 0 bases and at J to 2 bases, leaving 2 bases not matched to a gene. Germline V gene data show CDR1 as SGHDT and CDR2 as YYEEEE. The CDR3 reads CASSLGQGAYEQYF. CDR3 nucleotides: TGTGCCAGCAGCTTGGGGCAGGGGGCCTACGAGCAGTACTTC.

The chain uses TRBV6-5 and TRBJ2-7, with TRBD2 matching 9 bases. The ends lost 5 bases at V and 4 bases at J; junction bases unmatched: 6. The germline gives CDR1 MNHEY, CDR2 SVGAGI. The CDR3 is made up of 14 amino acids. The CDR3 sequence: CASSRSGGPYEQYF. CDR3 bases: TGTGCCAGCAGTCGTAGCGGGGGCCCTTACGAGCAGTACTTC.

The V call is TRBV19, the J call TRBJ1-5, with a tentative D call TRBD1 (6 bases). Germline V gene sequence: CDR1 LNHDA, CDR2 SQIVND (reference sequence). Trimming pared 3 bases from V and 2 bases from J, leaving 11 bases between. The CDR3 consists of 15 residues. Written as DNA, the CDR3 is TGTGCCAGTAGTATTATCAGGGGCGGCAATCAGCCCCAGCATTTT. It yields the protein CASSIIRGGNQPQHF. The full variable domain, in which reference TRBV19 and TRBJ1-5 provide the parts outside the CDR3, is DGGITQSPKYLFRKEGQNVTLSCEQNLNHDAMYWYRQDPGQGLRLIYYSQIVNDFQKGDIAEGYSVSREKKESFPLTVTSAQKNPTAFYLCASSIIRGGNQPQHFGDGTRLSIL.

This chain joins TRBV15 and TRBJ1-5; the match to TRBD1 covers 8 bases. Germline-derived CDR1 and CDR2 are LNHNV and YYDKDF (reference sequence). V was pared by 0 bases and J by 4 bases, with 2 bases of the junction left unmatched. This CDR3 region has 15 residues. DNA for the CDR3: TGTGCCACCAGCAGAGAAAGGACAGGGAATCAGCCCCAGCATTTT. Its protein is CATSRERTGNQPQHF.

The V and J genes are TRBV10-1 and TRBJ2-1, with 7 bases that match TRBD1. Germline V gives CDR1 WNHNN, CDR2 SYGVQD (reference sequence). The CDR3 has 15 amino acids. J lost 5 bases, V lost 10 bases, and 14 bases had no gene match. Written as DNA, the CDR3 is TGCGCCACCCTAAGCCGGGACAGAGATAACAATGAGCAGTTCTTC. As protein: CATLSRDRDNNEQFF.

The chain employs TRBV6-5 and TRBJ1-1; D ambiguous. CDR1 and CDR2 (germline): MNHEY, SVGAGI. Trimming removed 3 bases at V and 5 bases at J, with 10 bases between. The CDR3 spans 13 residues. CDR3 protein: CASSYVTDTEAFF. The CDR3 nucleotides are TGTGCCAGCAGTTATGTAACAGATACTGAAGCTTTCTTT.

The chain has TRBV3-1 (or the pseudogene TRBV3-2) and TRBJ2-7, with 9 bases lining up with TRBD2. Germline CDR1 is LGHDT and CDR2 is YNNKEL (reference sequence). The junction had 8 bases not matched to a gene; V was cut back by 0 bases and J by 5 bases. The CDR3 is 16 residues long. The CDR3 DNA sequence: TGTGCCAGCAGCCAAGATATGGGCGGGGGGGCCGACGAGCAGTACTTC. Its protein is CASSQDMGGGADEQYF.

This clone came up once. The chain couples TRBV6-6 to TRBJ2-7, with 12 positions matching TRBD1. This CDR3 has 15 amino acids. Germline V gives CDR1 MNHNY, CDR2 SVGAGI (reference sequence). The junction had 4 bases not matched to a gene; V was cut back by 2 bases and J by 5 bases. CDR3 amino acids: CASSYAGQGANEQYF. DNA of the CDR3: TGTGCCAGCAGTTACGCGGGACAGGGGGCCAACGAGCAGTACTTC.

V gene TRBV11-2 combines with J gene TRBJ1-1; D is perhaps TRBD1 (6 bases). Deletions cut 1 base from V and 4 bases from J, with 13 bases between. This CDR3 contains 15 residues. Germline V CDR1 and CDR2: SGHAT, FQNNGV. CDR3 DNA: TGTGCCAGCAGCTTAGGTAGGGGGGGGATCACTGAAGCTTTCTTT. Encoded protein: CASSLGRGGITEAFF.

The chain uses TRBV6-5 and TRBJ1-5; no definite D call. The CDR3 spans 13 residues. Trimming removed 6 bases at V and 5 bases at J, with 11 bases between. Germline V gene data show CDR1 as MNHEY and CDR2 as SVGAGI. The CDR3 DNA sequence: TGTGCCAGCAGCGGGTCACAACATCAGCCCCAGCATTTT. Its translation is CASSGSQHQPQHF.

The chain uses TRBV2 and TRBJ1-2, with D unresolved. The CDR3 extends over 14 amino acids. Trimming pared 3 bases from V and 0 bases from J, leaving 8 bases between. Germline CDR1 and CDR2: SNHLY and FYNNEI. CDR3 coding DNA: TGTGCCAGCAGTGAGAACAGTCCTAACTATGGCTACACCTTC. As protein: CASSENSPNYGYTF. Supplemented by reference TRBV2 and TRBJ1-2, the full variable domain reads EPEVTQTPSHQVTQMGQEVILRCVPISNHLYFYWYRQILGQKVEFLVSFYNNEISEKSEIFDDQFSVERPDGSNFTLKIRSTKLEDSAMYFCASSENSPNYGYTFGSGTRLTVV.

The chain links TRBV3-1 (or the pseudogene TRBV3-2) to TRBJ1-1; D is possibly TRBD1 (6 bases). The V end was cut by 4 bases, the J end by 3 bases, with 15 bases between. This CDR3 spans 15 amino acids. Germline CDR1 LGHDT, CDR2 YNNKEL (reference sequence). CDR3 region: CASSPTAGADTEAFF. The CDR3 coding sequence is TGTGCCAGCAGCCCAACGGCGGGGGCTGACACTGAAGCTTTCTTT.

The V and J genes are TRBV5-1 and TRBJ1-1; tentative D call: TRBD1 (6 bases). V lost 1 base and J 1 base, leaving 11 bases between the germline ends. This CDR3 is built from 15 residues. Looked up from germline, CDR1 is SGHRS and CDR2 is YFSETQ. The CDR3 protein is CASSLLLGANTEAFF. DNA of the CDR3: TGCGCCAGCAGCTTGTTACTGGGGGCGAACACTGAAGCTTTCTTT.

This chain uses TRBV6-1 with TRBJ1-4, with D possibly TRBD1 on 6 matching bases. V was trimmed by 3 bases and J by 6 bases, leaving 8 bases between them. The CDR3 runs 13 residues. Looked up from germline, CDR1 is MNHNS and CDR2 is SASEGT. CDR3 loop: CASSEGADEKLFF. CDR3 nucleotide sequence: TGTGCCAGCAGTGAGGGGGCCGATGAAAAACTGTTTTTT.

The J gene is TRBJ1-6, the V gene TRBV30; TRBD1 might be the D (6 bases). Germline V gene sequence: CDR1 GTSNPN, CDR2 SVGIG (reference sequence). Trimming cost V 0 bases and J 5 bases, with 8 bases left between them. CDR3 length: 14 residues. The CDR3 region is CAWSVGGHNSPLHF. For the CDR3, the DNA is TGTGCCTGGAGTGTGGGGGGGCATAATTCACCCCTCCACTTT.

This chain uses TRBV27 with TRBJ2-5; 9 bases fit TRBD2. This CDR3 is built from 14 residues. CDR1 is MNHEY and CDR2 is SMNVEV in the germline V gene (reference sequence). The V gene end was trimmed by 8 bases and the J gene end by 7 bases; junction bases not matched to a gene: 11. For the CDR3, the DNA is TGTGCCAGCGGGTGGAGCGGGGGGCCTGGGACCCAGTACTTC. Translated, it gives CASGWSGGPGTQYF.